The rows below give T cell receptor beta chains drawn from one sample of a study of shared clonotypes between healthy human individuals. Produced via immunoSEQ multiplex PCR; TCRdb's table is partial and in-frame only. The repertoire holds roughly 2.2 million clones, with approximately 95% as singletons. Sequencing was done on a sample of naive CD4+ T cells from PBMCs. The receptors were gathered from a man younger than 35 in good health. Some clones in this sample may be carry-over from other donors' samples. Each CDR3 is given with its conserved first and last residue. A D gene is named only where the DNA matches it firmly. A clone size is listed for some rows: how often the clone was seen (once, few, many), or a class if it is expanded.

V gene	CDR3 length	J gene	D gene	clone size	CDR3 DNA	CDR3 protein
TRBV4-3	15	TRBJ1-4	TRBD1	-	TGCGCCAGCAGCCAGCAGACAGGGCGGGTCGAAAAACTGTTTTTT	CASSQQTGRVEKLFF
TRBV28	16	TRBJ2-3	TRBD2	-	TGTGCCAGCAGTTTATGGGCTAGCGGAGGCACAGATACGCAGTATTTT	CASSLWASGGTDTQYF
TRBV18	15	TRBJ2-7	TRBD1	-	TGTGCCAGCTCGCCCGGGACAGGGGCCGTGTACGAGCAGTACTTC	CASSPGTGAVYEQYF
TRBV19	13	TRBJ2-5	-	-	TGTGCCAGTAGTCTGAGGACTGTGCGGACCCAGTACTTC	CASSLRTVRTQYF
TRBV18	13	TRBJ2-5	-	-	TGTGCCAGCTCACCCGGGATCCAAGAGACCCAGTACTTC	CASSPGIQETQYF
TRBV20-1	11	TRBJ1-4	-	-	TGCAGTATGACAGAGAATGAAAAACTGTTTTTT	CSMTENEKLFF
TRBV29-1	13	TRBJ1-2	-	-	TGCAGCGTTGGCAAGACTACTAACTATGGCTACACCTTC	CSVGKTTNYGYTF
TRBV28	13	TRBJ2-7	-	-	TGTGCCAGCAGGACAGGTCCTTCCTACGAGCAGTACTTC	CASRTGPSYEQYF
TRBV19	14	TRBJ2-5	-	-	TGTGCCAGTAGTATTGGACTGTTTACCGAGACCCAGTACTTC	CASSIGLFTETQYF
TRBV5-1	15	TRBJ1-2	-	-	TGCGCCAGCAGAGAAAGAGGGCGGACTAACTATGGCTACACCTTC	CASRERGRTNYGYTF
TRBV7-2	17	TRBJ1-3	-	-	TGTGCCAGCAGCTTAGAGAGGGTGGGACCCTCTGGAAACACCATATATTTT	CASSLERVGPSGNTIYF
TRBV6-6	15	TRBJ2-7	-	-	TGTGCCAGCAGTTACTCGAAGGACGCACCCTACGAGCAGTACTTC	CASSYSKDAPYEQYF
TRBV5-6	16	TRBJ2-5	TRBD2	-	TGTGCCAGCAGCTTGGTTACCAGCGGGAGGGGCAAGACCCAGTACTTC	CASSLVTSGRGKTQYF
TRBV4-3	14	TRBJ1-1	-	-	TGCGCCAGCAGCCAAGACCAGGGGCTCACTGAAGCTTTCTTT	CASSQDQGLTEAFF
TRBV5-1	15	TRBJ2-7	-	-	TGCGCCAGCAGCTCCGGGTCTAGACCCAGGGCCGAGCAGTACTTC	CASSSGSRPRAEQYF
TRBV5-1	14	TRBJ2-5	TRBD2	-	TGCGCCAGCAACCCTAGCGGGAACGGTGAGACCCAGTACTTC	CASNPSGNGETQYF
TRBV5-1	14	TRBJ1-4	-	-	TGCGCCAGCAGCTTGTCCAGGGAAGGAGAAAAACTGTTTTTT	CASSLSREGEKLFF
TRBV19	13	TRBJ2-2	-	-	TGTGCCAGTAGTCCGCGGGGACCCGGGGAGCTGTTTTTT	CASSPRGPGELFF
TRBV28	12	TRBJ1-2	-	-	TGTGCCAGCAGTTTGCCGGTCCAAGGCTACACCTTC	CASSLPVQGYTF
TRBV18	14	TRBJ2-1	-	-	TGTGCCAGCTCACCTCTGGGGGTACTGGGTGAGCAGTTCTTC	CASSPLGVLGEQFF
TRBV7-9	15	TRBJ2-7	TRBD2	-	TGTGCCAGCAGGGGACTAGCGGGAGGGCCCTACGAGCAGTACTTC	CASRGLAGGPYEQYF
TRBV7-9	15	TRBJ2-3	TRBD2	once	TGTGCCAGCAGTTCCGCGACTACGGGGGGAGGTACGCAGTATTTT	CASSSATTGGGTQYF
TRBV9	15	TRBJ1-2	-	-	TGTGCCAGCAGCCCTCGGATTTGGGGTAACTATGGCTACACCTTC	CASSPRIWGNYGYTF
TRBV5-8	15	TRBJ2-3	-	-	TGTGCCAGCAGCTTGGGCGGAGCCAGCACAGATACGCAGTATTTT	CASSLGGASTDTQYF
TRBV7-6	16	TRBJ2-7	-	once	TGTGCCAGCAGCTTATCCGGGGGACCGCAAGCCTACGAGCAGTACTTC	CASSLSGGPQAYEQYF
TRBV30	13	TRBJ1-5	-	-	TGTGCCTGGGAGGAAGGGGGGGGCCAGCCCCAGCATTTT	CAWEEGGGQPQHF
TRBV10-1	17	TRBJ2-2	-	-	TGCGCCAGCAGTGAGGTGGTGGGAGACCCCAACACCGGGGAGCTGTTTTTT	CASSEVVGDPNTGELFF
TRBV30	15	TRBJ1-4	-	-	TGTGCCTGGAGGGGGATCAGTGCAACTAATGAAAAACTGTTTTTT	CAWRGISATNEKLFF
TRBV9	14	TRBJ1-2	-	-	TGTGCCAGCAGAAACACAGGCCGTGGCTATGGCTACACCTTC	CASRNTGRGYGYTF
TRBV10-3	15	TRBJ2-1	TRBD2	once	TGTGCCATCAGTGAGCCCAGCGGGAGGGCCGGTGAGCAGTTCTTC	CAISEPSGRAGEQFF
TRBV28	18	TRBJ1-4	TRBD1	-	TGTGCCAGCAGTTCAGCCGGGACAGGGAGGAGGGGTGGTGAAAAACTGTTTTTT	CASSSAGTGRRGGEKLFF
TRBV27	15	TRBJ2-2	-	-	TGTGCCAGCACCCTCGGGCGGTCGGGCACCGGGGAGCTGTTTTTT	CASTLGRSGTGELFF
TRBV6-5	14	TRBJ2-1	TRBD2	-	TGTGCCAGCAGAGGGACTAGCGGGACCTCCAGACGGTTCTTC	CASRGTSGTSRRFF
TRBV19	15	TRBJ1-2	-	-	TGTGCCAGTAGTCCCGGGCCCACTCTATTCTATGGCTACACCTTC	CASSPGPTLFYGYTF
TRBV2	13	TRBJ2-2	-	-	TGTGCCAGCAGGATAGGGGCGGGTCGGGAGCTGTTTTTT	CASRIGAGRELFF
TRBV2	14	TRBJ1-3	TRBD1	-	TGTGCCACCTTAAAGCCGGGACAGAGCAACACCATATATTTT	CATLKPGQSNTIYF
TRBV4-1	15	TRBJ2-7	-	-	TGCGCCAGCAGCCAACCATTAACAGGGACCTACGAGCAGTACTTC	CASSQPLTGTYEQYF
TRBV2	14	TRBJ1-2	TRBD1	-	TGTGCCACTCAGACCGGGACAGGGTTCTATGGCTACACCTTC	CATQTGTGFYGYTF
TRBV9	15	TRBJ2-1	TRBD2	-	TGTGCCAGCAGCGTAGAGGGGAGGGGCTGGAATGAGCAGTTCTTC	CASSVEGRGWNEQFF
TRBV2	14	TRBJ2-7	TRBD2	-	TGTGCCAGCAAAAATCGGGAGGCCACCTACGAGCAGTACTTC	CASKNREATYEQYF
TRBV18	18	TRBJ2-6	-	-	TGTGCCAGCTTTACCGGGACACCGAGAATCTCTGGGGCCAACGTCCTGACTTTC	CASFTGTPRISGANVLTF
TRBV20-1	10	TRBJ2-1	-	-	TGCAGTGCTAGGAGGGATGAGCAGTTCTTC	CSARRDEQFF
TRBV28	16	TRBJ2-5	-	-	TGTGCCAGCAGTTTATCGGTAGCGGCTAGCGAAGAGACCCAGTACTTC	CASSLSVAASEETQYF
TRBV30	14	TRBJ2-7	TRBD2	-	TGTGCCTGGAGGGCGGGACTAGCGGCTTACGAGCAGTACTTC	CAWRAGLAAYEQYF
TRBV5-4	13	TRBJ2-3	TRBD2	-	TGTGCCAGCGGCGGCGGGAGATCAGATACGCAGTATTTT	CASGGGRSDTQYF
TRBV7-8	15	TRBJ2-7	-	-	TGTGCCAGCAGCGACGGGACGTCCAAACTCTACGAGCAGTACTTC	CASSDGTSKLYEQYF
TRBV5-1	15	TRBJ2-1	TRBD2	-	TGCGCCAGCAGCAGGGGACTAGCGGGAAACAATGAGCAGTTCTTC	CASSRGLAGNNEQFF
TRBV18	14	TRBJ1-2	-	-	TGTGCCAGCTCATCAAGCGGGAACCACTATGGCTACACCTTC	CASSSSGNHYGYTF
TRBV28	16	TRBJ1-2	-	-	TGTGCCAGCAGTTTATGGGGATTAGGGAGGCAAGTTAGCTACACCTTC	CASSLWGLGRQVSYTF
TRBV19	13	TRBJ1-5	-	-	TGTGCCAGTAGTATCTTGTGGAATCAGCCCCAGCATTTT	CASSILWNQPQHF
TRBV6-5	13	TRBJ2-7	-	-	TGTGCCAGCAGTTCGCCGTATAGCTACGAGCAGTACTTC	CASSSPYSYEQYF
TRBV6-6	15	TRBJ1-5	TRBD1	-	TGTGCCAGCATCGCCGAACAGGGGGCGCGACAGCCCCAGCATTTT	CASIAEQGARQPQHF
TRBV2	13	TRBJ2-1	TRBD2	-	TGTGCCAGCAGTGGGACACTAGCGGGAGAGCAGTTCTTC	CASSGTLAGEQFF
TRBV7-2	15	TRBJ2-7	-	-	TGTGCCAGCAGCTTAGTTGGGACGGAGAGCTACGAGCAGTACTTC	CASSLVGTESYEQYF
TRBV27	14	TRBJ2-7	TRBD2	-	TGTGCCAGCAGTTTACACGGGAGGGCCTACGAGCAGTACTTC	CASSLHGRAYEQYF